This T cell receptor beta chain was documented in a study of CD8+CD57+ T cells in acquired aplastic anemia. CDR3 length equals 13 residues. Patients who underwent sequencing had shown CD8+CD57+ cell expansion by flow cytometry. The enrolled patients all had severe acquired aplastic anemia. Investigators profiled TCR beta VDJ and CDR3 from genomic DNA template. TCRdb used MiXCR to reprocess the reads, holding one entry per CDR3 protein. The table has about 270,000 distinct CDR3 sequences, roughly 80% seen once. The receptor's source is a human donor with aplastic anemia. Sequencing input: sorted CD4+, CD8+, or CD8+CD57+ T cells (not recorded which) from PBMCs. The chain employs TRBV3-2 and TRBJ2-7; TRBD2, as called in the table, went unchecked against the DNA. TRBV3-2 is a listed pseudogene. CDR3 sequence (DNA): TGTGCCAGCAGCCTTAGCGGGTTTGGCGAGCAGTACTTC. This translates into CASSLSGFGEQYF.